Following are 26 T cell receptor beta chains from one sample sequenced in a study of T cells in Graves' hyperthyroidism and ophthalmopathy. It was RNA transcripts that yielded the amplified TCR beta CDR3 regions. HTBI primers were used for first-round RT-PCR of the TCR CDR3. TCRdb called the multiplex PCR reads again in MiXCR, with one record for every CDR3 protein. The sample holds about 590,000 distinct CDR3 sequences, about 15% seen once. Sequencing was done on a sample of blood. The receptors here all came from a woman in her thirties with Graves' hyperthyroidism.

This clonotype was counted ten times or more. The chain employs TRBV5-1 and TRBJ1-1; D might be TRBD1 (6 bases). The germline V and J ends were trimmed by 4 bases and 1 base, with 11 bases remaining between them. CDR1 SGHRS and CDR2 YFSETQ come from the germline V gene. The CDR3 is made up of 14 amino acids. The chain's CDR3 is CASSRGQPNTEAFF. CDR3 nucleotide sequence: TGCGCCAGCAGCCGGGGACAACCGAACACTGAAGCTTTCTTT.

In its sample, this clonotype was seen many times. The rearrangement links TRBV6-1 to TRBJ1-5, with TRBD1 matching 7 bases. V was pared by 4 bases and J by 3 bases, with 9 bases of the junction left unmatched. Germline CDR1 is MNHNS and CDR2 is SASEGT. CDR3 length equals 16 residues. The CDR3 nucleotides read TGTGCCAGCAGTGGTACCGGGACAGCCTTCAATCAGCCCCAGCATTTT. Its translation is CASSGTGTAFNQPQHF.

In its sample, this clonotype was seen a few times. The CDR3 DNA sequence: TGCAGTACCCCAAGGGGCGGAGAAAGTGGCTACACCTTC. Translated, it gives CSTPRGGESGYTF. The chain joins TRBV20-1 to TRBJ1-2; a weak D match, TRBD1 (5 bases). V shed 8 bases and J shed 7 bases, with 20 bases lying between them. Germline CDR1 and CDR2: DFQATT and SNEGSKA (reference sequence). The CDR3 runs to 13 residues.

This clonotype was seen ten or more times. The chain has TRBV3-1 and TRBJ1-2; D is perhaps TRBD1 (5 bases). Trimming shortened V by 2 bases and J by 8 bases, and 18 bases separated the two germline ends. Germline lookup yields CDR1 LGHDT and CDR2 YNNKEL (reference sequence). The CDR3 is 15 amino acids. CDR3 sequence reads: CASSQTGTLSGGYTF. For the CDR3, the DNA is TGTGCCAGCAGCCAAACCGGGACTCTTTCCGGGGGCTACACCTTC.

Concerning this clonotype itself: One base away lies a much larger clone, so this may be a sequencing read error. V is TRBV6-1 and J is TRBJ2-1; D is undetermined. The J call may not be correct, given that the DNA end is closer to TRBJ2-7. The CDR3 covers 13 residues. Germline CDR1 reads MNHNS; CDR2 reads SASEGT. This chain's CDR3 is CAISERLYNEQYF. For the CDR3, the DNA is TGTGCCATCAGTGAGAGACTGTACAATGAGCAGTACTTC.

Remarks on this clonotype: This may come from a read error, since a much larger clone is one base off. This chain links TRBV27 with TRBJ2-1; 8 bases line up with TRBD2. Germline V gene lookup returns CDR1 MNHEY and CDR2 SMNVEV (reference sequence). The CDR3 spans 16 residues. The CDR3: CASSPPGLGIYNERFF. DNA for the CDR3: TGTGCCAGCAGTCCCCCGGGACTAGGAATTTACAATGAGCGGTTCTTC.

The chain is built from TRBV7-6 and TRBJ2-2; TRBD2 agrees at 14 bases. The CDR3 is 17 amino acids. Trimming removed 1 base from V and 7 bases from J; junction bases left unmatched: 5. Per the germline V gene, CDR1 is SGHVS and CDR2 is FNYEAQ. Written as DNA, the CDR3 is TGTGCCAGCAGCTTAGAGACTAGCGGGAGGGTTGGCGGGGAGCTGTTTTTT. Translating gives CASSLETSGRVGGELFF.

At least ten counts were recorded for this clonotype. V and J are TRBV27 and TRBJ2-7, with D possibly TRBD1 on 6 matching bases. V dropped 2 bases and J dropped 2 bases, with 22 bases sitting between them. Germline loops: CDR1 MNHEY, CDR2 SMNVEV (reference sequence). This CDR3 contains 18 residues. This chain's CDR3 is CASSLNDPNRDTTYEQYF. The CDR3 nucleotides are TGTGCCAGCAGTTTAAATGACCCCAACCGGGACACCACCTACGAGCAGTACTTC.

This clonotype was detected ten times or more. The chain employs TRBV11-2 and TRBJ2-1; D not resolved. Trimming removed 4 bases from V and 8 bases from J, with 9 bases in between. The CDR3 extends over 12 amino acids. The V gene's germline CDR1 is SGHAT and CDR2 FQNNGV. In nucleotides, the CDR3 is TGTGCCAGCAGCTCCGCATGGGATGAGCAGTTCTTC. This translates into CASSSAWDEQFF.

This clonotype has at least ten counts. The gene calls are TRBV7-2 and TRBJ2-5; 9 bases fit TRBD2. The germline CDR1 and CDR2 sequences are SGHTA and FQGNSA. The junction had 3 bases not matched to a gene; V was cut back by 2 bases and J by 2 bases. The length of the CDR3 is 15 residues. DNA of the CDR3: TGTGCCAGCAGCTTACTAGCGGGAAGGCAAGAGACCCAGTACTTC. Residues: CASSLLAGRQETQYF.

This clonotype was seen many times. The CDR3 DNA follows: TGTGCCAGCAGCCCGGGCTGGTTCTACGAGCAGTACTTC. It specifies CASSPGWFYEQYF. The chain combines TRBV7-9 with TRBJ2-7; D gene ambiguous. This CDR3 spans 13 amino acids. From germline, CDR1 is SEHNR and CDR2 FQNEAQ (reference sequence). The V and J ends lost 5 bases and 3 bases respectively, with 11 bases between them.

Worth noting for this clonotype: This may stem from a read error, because a much larger clone lies one nucleotide away. The chain carries TRBV3-1 and TRBJ2-1; a possible D gene is TRBD1 (8 bases). Germline CDR1 and CDR2: LGHDT and YNNKEL (reference sequence). The CDR3 runs to 13 residues. CDR3 protein: CAGSQQGEGEQFF. Here the CDR3 DNA reads TGTGCCGGCAGCCAACAGGGGGAGGGTGAGCAGTTCTTC.

This clonotype has ten or more counts. The CDR3 sequence: CASSVDLGTGELFF. The DNA of the CDR3 is TGTGCCAGCAGCGTAGATCTAGGCACCGGGGAGCTGTTTTTT. V and J are TRBV9 and TRBJ2-2, with D hard to call. With 0 bases removed from V and 4 bases from J, the gap between germline ends came to 7 bases. The CDR3 sequence is 14 residues long. The germline V gene encodes CDR1 SGDLS and CDR2 YYNGEE.

This clonotype was seen at least ten times. The V gene is TRBV5-1, the J gene TRBJ2-5; 8 bases map to TRBD2. CDR1 is SGHRS and CDR2 is YFSETQ in the germline V gene. V trimming: 6 bases; J trimming: 4 bases; junction bases outside the gene matches: 5. The CDR3 runs to 13 residues. Here the CDR3 DNA reads TGCGCCAGCAACAGCGGGAGATCAGAGACCCAGTACTTC. It specifies CASNSGRSETQYF.

This chain connects TRBV29-1 to TRBJ2-3; maybe TRBD1 (5 bases). The V end was cut by 5 bases, the J end by 0 bases, with 12 bases between. Germline V gives CDR1 SQVTM, CDR2 ANQGSEA. The CDR3 has 14 residues. The DNA of the CDR3 is TGCAGCGTTAAGGGCCAGGGAAGCACAGATACGCAGTATTTT. It encodes CSVKGQGSTDTQYF.

This clonotype was counted many times. This chain joins TRBV6-2 or TRBV6-3 and TRBJ2-5; D might be TRBD2 (6 bases). The CDR3 has 13 residues. In germline, CDR1 is MNHEY, CDR2 SVGEGT. V lost 8 bases and J 4 bases, leaving 14 bases between the germline ends. CDR3 in amino acids: CASSGEFAETQYF. The CDR3 nucleotides read TGTGCCAGCTCGGGGGAGTTCGCAGAGACCCAGTACTTC.

V and J are TRBV27 and TRBJ2-1; 7 bases match TRBD2. V was pared by 5 bases and J by 4 bases, with 14 bases of the junction left unmatched. This CDR3 region has 17 residues. The germline V gene encodes CDR1 MNHEY and CDR2 SMNVEV (reference sequence). The CDR3 sequence: CASSPAGVGSVYNEQFF. CDR3 DNA sequence: TGTGCCAGCAGTCCGGCGGGGGTCGGGAGCGTTTACAATGAGCAGTTCTTC.

The rearrangement links TRBV29-1 to TRBJ1-1; 11 nucleotides align to TRBD1. This CDR3 is built from 13 residues. The V segment lost 7 bases and the J segment 6 bases; nucleotides outside the gene matches: 7. The V gene's germline CDR1 is SQVTM and CDR2 ANQGSEA. The DNA for the CDR3 is TGCAGCGCCCGGGGACAGGGGGGAGCTGAAGCTTTCTTT. This gives the protein CSARGQGGAEAFF.

This clonotype was counted a few times. A much larger clone lies one base from this, so it may be a read error. The chain couples TRBV7-2 to TRBJ2-1; 7 bases agree with TRBD1. V lost 3 bases and J lost 10; bases outside the gene matches: 6. The CDR3 runs 13 residues. CDR1 is SGHTA and CDR2 is FQGNSA in the germline V gene. This CDR3 is CASSLVQGFEQFF. As DNA, the CDR3 is TGTGCCAGCAGCTTGGTACAGGGGTTCGAGCAGTTCTTC.

This clonotype was seen a few times. V and J are TRBV2 and TRBJ1-1, with 12 bases lining up with TRBD1. The CDR3 consists of 14 residues. Germline V lookup: CDR1 SNHLY, CDR2 FYNNEI. The ends lost 11 bases at V and 5 bases at J; junction bases unmatched: 9. The CDR3 DNA follows: TGTGCCCGGGGGGGGGGACAGGGGGCTACTGAAGCTTTCTTT. Translating it yields CARGGGQGATEAFF.

This clonotype has ten or more counts. The chain carries TRBV11-2 and TRBJ1-5; 10 bases align to TRBD1. This CDR3 is built from 15 residues. V dropped 5 bases and J dropped 6; count of bases not matched to a gene: 7. Germline V gives CDR1 SGHAT, CDR2 FQNNGV. CDR3 coding DNA: TGTGCCAGCAGCACCGGGACAGGGGAGATTCAGCCCCAGCATTTT. Its protein is CASSTGTGEIQPQHF.

The chain uses TRBV28 and TRBJ2-1, with 15 bases identical to TRBD2. Trimming at V came to 1 base and at J to 7 bases, leaving 11 bases not matched to a gene. CDR3 length: 19 amino acids. Germline lookup yields CDR1 MDHEN and CDR2 SYDVKM. The CDR3 DNA sequence: TGTGCCAGCAGTTTATATGACGGACTAGCGGGAGGGCCAAGGAATGAGCAGTTCTTC. Protein: CASSLYDGLAGGPRNEQFF.

At least ten counts were recorded for this clonotype. The V gene is TRBV3-1, the J gene TRBJ2-1; no clear D. This CDR3 spans 14 amino acids. Trimming took off 1 base at V and 6 bases at J, with 10 bases between the two ends. CDR1 and CDR2 from the germline V gene are LGHDT and YNNKEL (reference sequence). CDR3 amino acids: CASSQGDQANEQFF. The CDR3 DNA sequence: TGTGCCAGCAGCCAAGGAGATCAAGCCAATGAGCAGTTCTTC.

This clonotype was counted between two and nine times. The rearrangement uses TRBV4-1 and TRBJ2-3; D is unresolved. V gave up 2 bases and J gave up 7 bases, with 7 bases separating them. Germline V lookup: CDR1 MGHRA, CDR2 YSYEKL. This CDR3 has 12 residues. The CDR3: CASSQPLNTQYF. The CDR3 DNA follows: TGCGCCAGCAGCCAACCTTTGAATACGCAGTATTTT.

The chain uses TRBV5-1 and TRBJ2-2; unclear D gene. The CDR3 loop spans 15 amino acids. Germline-derived CDR1 and CDR2 are SGHRS and YFSETQ. This CDR3 reads CGTTEIAPWTGELFF. CDR3 sequence (DNA): TGCGGGACGACGGAAATCGCCCCGTGGACCGGGGAGCTGTTTTTT.

Comment on this clonotype: Being one base from a much bigger clone, this may be a read error. This rearrangement joins TRBV5-1 to TRBJ2-2; D is possibly TRBD1 (7 bases). The CDR3 consists of 16 residues. Deletions cut 0 bases from V and 7 bases from J, with 16 bases between. The V gene's germline CDR1 is SGHRS and CDR2 YFSETQ. CDR3 protein: CASSLVVTGTVGELFF. Here the CDR3 DNA reads TGCGCCAGCAGCTTGGTCGTGACAGGGACTGTCGGGGAGCTGTTTTTT.